The T cell receptor beta chain under discussion was sequenced for a study of cytomegalovirus exposure and HLA in healthy donors. In the study overall: Unique TCR beta sequences numbering 117 million came from around 180 million T cells in an earlier analysis. Some 85 million unique TCRs, all from HLA-typed donors, were included in an early release of the data. Points from the study as a whole: Analyzed later, most CMV-associated TCR beta chains appeared HLA-restricted.

The CDR3 has 12 amino acids. From germline, CDR1 is LNHDA and CDR2 SQIVND (reference sequence). Trimming stripped 8 bases from V and 2 bases from J, with 10 bases between. Worth noting for this clone: Its specificity is unknown.

The PCR was carried out with 60 Vbeta primers and 13 Jbeta primers. Profiled with immunoSEQ multiplex PCR; TCRdb holds only in-frame clones, not every one. The repertoire includes 200,000 or so clones, roughly 80% of them detected once, and about 6% sits in the top ten. This chain joins TRBV19 and TRBJ2-7; tentatively, D is TRBD2 (6 bases). The sequence came from a man aged 35-49 years in good health and CMV-seropositive. Sequenced: PBMCs. The DNA of the CDR3 is TGTGCCAGTTCGGCGGGACCCTACGAGCAGTACTTC. Amino acid sequence: CASSAGPYEQYF.